This T cell receptor (beta chain) was retrieved from a study of radiotherapy plus CTLA-4 blockade in lung cancer. General study results and limits: Radiotherapy plus ipilimumab was followed by expansion in blood of tumor-derived TCR clones. Early blood T cell clone dynamics reportedly forecast response best, with interferon-beta.

Worth noting for this clone: Its antigen is not identified.

In chemo-refractory metastatic non-small-cell lung cancer, patients got ipilimumab CTLA-4 blockade together with focal radiation. V lost 0 bases to trimming and J lost 0 bases, with 3 bases between them. CDR3 length equals 13 residues. The germline CDR1 and CDR2 sequences are KGHSH and LQKENI. Profiled with immunoSEQ multiplex PCR; TCRdb holds only in-frame clones, not every one. The profile shows tens of thousands of clones, roughly 78% of them singletons. The sequencing here drew on peripheral blood, taken from a patient treated with radiotherapy plus ipilimumab. This sequence was found in a human donor with non-small cell lung cancer that progressed on radiotherapy plus ipilimumab. This chain connects TRBV18 to TRBJ2-7; D unresolved. The CDR3 is CASSPPRSYEQYF. The CDR3 DNA is TGTGCCAGCTCACCACCGCGCTCCTACGAGCAGTACTTC.